The 26 T cell receptor beta chains below come from one sample, sequenced in a study of T cell responses to AZD1222 COVID-19 vaccine. Sequencing was performed with immunoSEQ multiplex PCR; in TCRdb, only in-frame clones are kept and a portion is missing. The sample shows 65,000 to 70,000 clones, 82% of them seen only once. Here the sequenced sample was peripheral blood, taken on day 0 of AZD1222 vaccination. The receptors stem from an adult in good health.

The CDR3 region has the DNA TGTGCCAGCAGCTTTGGATTCGGTGGACAGGGCAATTCACCCCTCCACTTT. Residues: CASSFGFGGQGNSPLHF. This sequence joins TRBV11-2 and TRBJ1-6; 8 bases are shared with TRBD1. The J segment lost 7 bases and the V segment lost 3 bases, leaving 11 bases of the junction unmatched. Germline lookup yields CDR1 SGHAT and CDR2 FQNNGV. The CDR3 sequence is 17 residues long.

V is TRBV7-9 and J is TRBJ2-7; TRBD1 matches 8 bases. The germline V gene has CDR1 SEHNR and CDR2 FQNEAQ (reference sequence). The CDR3 is 14 residues long. V dropped 5 bases and J dropped 2; count of bases not matched to a gene: 5. As DNA, the CDR3 is TGTGCCAGCAGCCCGCGGACAGGGACCTACGAGCAGTACTTC. Protein product: CASSPRTGTYEQYF.

The chain recombines TRBV7-2 with TRBJ1-4; 8 bases match TRBD1. Germline CDR1 is SGHTA and CDR2 is FQGNSA. V trimming: 2 bases; J trimming: 7 bases; junction bases outside the gene matches: 6. This CDR3 spans 15 amino acids. CDR3 in DNA: TGTGCCAGCAGCTTAAGAGGACAGGGCGTTGAAAAACTGTTTTTT. Its protein is CASSLRGQGVEKLFF.

V and J are TRBV4-2 and TRBJ1-1, with D perhaps TRBD1 (5 bases). V was pared by 3 bases and J by 0 bases, with 11 bases between. The V gene's germline CDR1 is LGHNA and CDR2 YNFKEQ. This CDR3 comprises 15 residues. Here the CDR3 DNA reads TGTGCCAGCAGCCATGAGGACAACATGAACACTGAAGCTTTCTTT. Protein: CASSHEDNMNTEAFF.

J is TRBJ1-5 and V is TRBV7-2, with D uncertain. The V gene lost 5 bases and the J gene lost 5 bases, with 7 bases spanning the gap. Germline CDR1 is SGHTA and CDR2 is FQGNSA. This CDR3 region has 12 residues. The CDR3, as DNA: TGTGCCAGCAGCGTGTACGATCAGCCCCAGCATTTT. Its protein product is CASSVYDQPQHF. Full variable domain (outside the CDR3, taken from reference TRBV7-2 and TRBJ1-5): GAGVSQSPSNKVTEKGKDVELRCDPISGHTALYWYRQSLGQGLEFLIYFQGNSAPDKSGLPSDRFSAERTGGSVSTLTIQRTQQEDSAVYLCASSVYDQPQHFGDGTRLSIL.

This chain links TRBV4-3 with TRBJ2-1; tentatively, D is TRBD1 (6 bases). The germline CDR1 and CDR2 sequences are LGHNA and YSLEER. This CDR3 spans 15 amino acids. V lost 1 base and J lost 9, with 16 bases in between. CDR3 in amino acids: CASSQAPDSEREQFF. CDR3 nucleotide sequence: TGCGCCAGCAGCCAAGCCCCGGACAGCGAGCGTGAGCAGTTCTTC.

This clone has just a few counts. The chain links TRBV10-3 to TRBJ2-2; no firm D call. The CDR3 sequence is 15 residues long. Germline loops: CDR1 ENHRY, CDR2 SYGVKD. Trimming took 0 bases from V and 4 from J, leaving 9 bases between them. The CDR3 loop reads CAISESRSLTGELFF. The CDR3 DNA sequence: TGTGCCATCAGTGAGTCGCGCAGCCTCACCGGGGAGCTGTTTTTT.

This clone appeared once. The chain is built from TRBV7-2 and TRBJ2-3; the match to TRBD2 covers 7 bases. Per the germline V gene, CDR1 is SGHTA and CDR2 is FQGNSA. J lost 6 bases, V lost 11 bases, and 11 bases had no gene match. CDR3 size: 13 residues. The CDR3 nucleotides read TGTGCCTGGGCGGCGGGGGTAAAGGATACGCAGTATTTT. It yields the protein CAWAAGVKDTQYF.

The chain is built from TRBV6-5 and TRBJ1-2; D is uncertain. Germline CDR1 is MNHEY and CDR2 is SVGAGI. V dropped 6 bases and J dropped 8 bases, with 7 bases sitting between them. This CDR3 region has 10 residues. The CDR3 sequence: CASRSGGYTF. DNA for the CDR3: TGTGCCAGCAGATCGGGAGGCTACACCTTC.

The rearrangement uses TRBV7-9 and TRBJ1-2, with TRBD1 identical over 7 bases. Germline V gene sequence: CDR1 SEHNR, CDR2 FQNEAQ (reference sequence). V was pared by 1 base and J by 8 bases, with 7 bases of the junction left unmatched. CDR3 size: 14 residues. In nucleotides, the CDR3 is TGTGCCAGCAGCTTAGGAGGACAGGCTCAGGGCTACACCTTC. Its protein is CASSLGGQAQGYTF.

This clone was found a few times. This sequence joins TRBV6-5 and TRBJ1-2; D may be TRBD1 (5 bases). V shed 7 bases and J shed 1 base, with 13 bases lying between them. Germline CDR1 is MNHEY and CDR2 is SVGAGI. The CDR3 extends over 14 amino acids. The CDR3 DNA sequence: TGTGCCAGCACCCAACGGGGGATTAACTATGGCTACACCTTC. Residues: CASTQRGINYGYTF.

The chain is built from TRBV2 and TRBJ1-4; 7 positions agree with TRBD1. V shed 7 bases, J shed 5 bases, and the junction held 7 bases outside the gene matches. The germline V gene encodes CDR1 SNHLY and CDR2 FYNNEI. The CDR3 extends over 14 amino acids. CDR3 sequence: CASMQQGPNEKLFF. The CDR3 nucleotides read TGTGCCAGCATGCAACAGGGGCCGAATGAAAAACTGTTTTTT. The whole variable domain, filled in from reference TRBV2 and TRBJ1-4, reads EPEVTQTPSHQVTQMGQEVILRCVPISNHLYFYWYRQILGQKVEFLVSFYNNEISEKSEIFDDQFSVERPDGSNFTLKIRSTKLEDSAMYFCASMQQGPNEKLFFGSGTQLSVL.

This clone was detected a few times. This chain uses TRBV2 with TRBJ1-2; 8 bases line up with TRBD1. With V trimmed by 0 bases and J by 0 bases, 3 bases remained unmatched. This CDR3 region has 16 residues. Germline loops: CDR1 SNHLY, CDR2 FYNNEI. The CDR3 region is CASSEARTGTNYGYTF. In nucleotides, the CDR3 is TGTGCCAGCAGTGAAGCAAGGACAGGGACTAACTATGGCTACACCTTC.

The table lists this clone with a few counts. This sequence joins TRBV18 and TRBJ2-7, with 8 bases that match TRBD2. Per the germline V gene, CDR1 is KGHSH and CDR2 is LQKENI. J gave up 5 bases and V 6 bases, and 12 bases lay outside the gene matches. This CDR3 is 15 amino acids long. CDR3 loop: CASSASGGRGDEQYF. CDR3 DNA: TGTGCCAGCTCGGCCAGCGGGGGCCGTGGCGACGAGCAGTACTTC.

The chain carries TRBV29-1 and TRBJ1-1; 7 bases align to TRBD1. J gave up 0 bases and V 5 bases, and 3 bases lay outside the gene matches. CDR1 and CDR2 from the germline V gene are SQVTM and ANQGSEA. This CDR3 is 13 amino acids long. The CDR3 sequence is CSVTGQMNTEAFF. For the CDR3, the DNA is TGCAGCGTTACGGGACAGATGAACACTGAAGCTTTCTTT.

This clone was recorded once. CDR3: CASSLNPGGTEAFF. As DNA, the CDR3 is TGTGCCAGCAGCTTGAATCCAGGGGGCACTGAAGCTTTCTTT. The chain couples TRBV5-8 to TRBJ1-1; 7 bases are a match to TRBD1. V lost 1 base and J lost 4; bases outside the gene matches: 4. The CDR3 covers 14 residues. Germline CDR1 is SGHTS and CDR2 is YDEGEE.

CDR3 nucleotide sequence: TGCGCCAGCAGCTTGGGGCTAGCGGCTACATTTGGTGAGCAGTTCTTC. It is translated as CASSLGLAATFGEQFF. The J gene is TRBJ2-1, the V gene TRBV5-1, with 7 positions matching TRBD2. Germline CDR1 SGHRS, CDR2 YFSETQ. CDR3 length: 16 amino acids. V was clipped by 0 bases and J by 9 bases; unmatched bases: 12.

The chain has TRBV5-1 and TRBJ2-1, with D maybe TRBD1 (5 bases). Trimming took 6 bases from V and 6 from J, leaving 16 bases between them. This CDR3 region has 14 residues. Germline lookup yields CDR1 SGHRS and CDR2 YFSETQ. The CDR3 DNA reads TGCGCCAGCAACCTGGCCAGTCAGGGCAATGAGCAGTTCTTC. Translating gives CASNLASQGNEQFF.

The V gene is TRBV5-1, the J gene TRBJ2-5, with 7 bases fitting TRBD1. This CDR3 is built from 14 residues. Trimming took 0 bases from V and 5 from J; bases not matched to a gene: 4. Looked up from germline, CDR1 is SGHRS and CDR2 is YFSETQ. The CDR3 loop reads CASSLGQGMETQYF. Here the CDR3 DNA reads TGCGCCAGCAGCTTGGGACAGGGAATGGAGACCCAGTACTTC.

The V gene is TRBV2, the J gene TRBJ1-1; 8 bases are a match to TRBD1. The CDR3 runs 11 residues. Trimming removed 7 bases from V and 8 bases from J; junction bases left unmatched: 3. Germline-derived CDR1 and CDR2 are SNHLY and FYNNEI. Written as DNA, the CDR3 is TGTGCCAGCACCAGGACAGGGGAAGCTTTCTTT. Protein: CASTRTGEAFF.

The V gene is TRBV5-1, the J gene TRBJ1-2; no definite D call. The germline V gene has CDR1 SGHRS and CDR2 YFSETQ. CDR3 length equals 14 residues. Trimming took 4 bases from V and 2 from J, leaving 12 bases between them. The CDR3, as DNA: TGCGCCAGCAGCCCGAACGGGGAAAACTATGGCTACACCTTC. Residues: CASSPNGENYGYTF.

The chain joins TRBV15 to TRBJ2-1; D gene unclear. V was pared by 2 bases and J by 4 bases, with 3 bases between. In germline, CDR1 is LNHNV, CDR2 YYDKDF (reference sequence). There are 12 residues in the CDR3. CDR3 loop: CATSRLYNEQFF. CDR3 sequence (DNA): TGTGCCACCAGCAGACTGTACAATGAGCAGTTCTTC. Combining the CDR3 with reference TRBV15 and TRBJ2-1 gives the whole variable domain DAMVIQNPRYQVTQFGKPVTLSCSQTLNHNVMYWYQQKSSQAPKLLFHYYDKDFNNEADTPDNFQSRRPNTSFCFLDIRSPGLGDTAMYLCATSRLYNEQFFGPGTRLTVL.

The sample holds a few counts of this clone. This sequence joins TRBV28 and TRBJ2-2; possibly TRBD1 or TRBD2 for D (5 bases each). Germline V gene lookup returns CDR1 MDHEN and CDR2 SYDVKM. This CDR3 contains 14 residues. V lost 6 bases and J lost 2, with 10 bases in between. In nucleotides, the CDR3 is TGTGCCAGCAGGCCGAGGGGAAACACCGGGGAGCTGTTTTTT. Translated: CASRPRGNTGELFF.

This clone is labeled as medium-sized. This chain joins TRBV9 and TRBJ2-1; perhaps TRBD1 as D (6 bases). Trimming cost V 3 bases and J 0 bases, with 13 bases left between them. Germline CDR1 reads SGDLS; CDR2 reads YYNGEE. There are 16 residues in the CDR3. The CDR3 protein is CASSGQEKLSYNEQFF. The CDR3 DNA follows: TGTGCCAGCAGCGGACAGGAGAAACTCTCCTACAATGAGCAGTTCTTC. Full variable domain (missing parts from reference TRBV9 and TRBJ2-1): DSGVTQTPKHLITATGQRVTLRCSPRSGDLSVYWYQQSLDQGLQFLIQYYNGEERAKGNILERFSAQQFPDLHSELNLSSLELGDSALYFCASSGQEKLSYNEQFFGPGTRLTVL.

This chain joins TRBV11-3 and TRBJ2-2, with a tentative D call TRBD1 (5 bases). Trimming took off 3 bases at V and 2 bases at J, with 7 bases between the two ends. The V gene's germline CDR1 is SGHNT and CDR2 YENEEA. This CDR3 is built from 14 residues. CDR3 loop: CASSFDSNTGELFF. DNA of the CDR3: TGTGCCAGCAGCTTTGACAGTAACACCGGGGAGCTGTTTTTT.

This rearrangement joins TRBV9 to TRBJ1-6; D not certain. This CDR3 is 15 amino acids long. CDR1 SGDLS and CDR2 YYNGEE come from the germline V gene. V was shortened by 0 bases and J by 9 bases, with 13 bases between the two germline ends. As DNA, the CDR3 is TGTGCCAGCAGCGTAGAGGCGGGTCTGGGTTCACCCCTCCACTTT. It is translated as CASSVEAGLGSPLHF. Based on the CDR3 plus reference TRBV9 and TRBJ1-6, the full variable domain is DSGVTQTPKHLITATGQRVTLRCSPRSGDLSVYWYQQSLDQGLQFLIQYYNGEERAKGNILERFSAQQFPDLHSELNLSSLELGDSALYFCASSVEAGLGSPLHFGNGTRLTVT.